Listed here are 30 T cell receptor beta chains from one sample, sequenced in a study of shared clonotypes between healthy human individuals. Some clones are missing from TCRdb's copy, which holds only in-frame ones; the method was immunoSEQ multiplex PCR. The sample lists some 240,000 clones, approximately 65% occurring once. Sequencing was done on a sample of memory CD4+ T cells sorted from blood. Regarding subset: CD45RA-negative fraction. Receptor source: a man aged 25 to 40 in good health.

The chain combines TRBV11-2 with TRBJ2-5; TRBD2 might be the D (6 bases). CDR3 length equals 15 residues. Germline V gives CDR1 SGHAT, CDR2 FQNNGV. Trimming took off 8 bases at V and 5 bases at J, with 21 bases between the two ends. DNA for the CDR3: TGTGCCAGCCGACCTGTGCGCGGGACCAAGGAGACCCAGTACTTC. Translating it yields CASRPVRGTKETQYF.

This chain joins TRBV2 and TRBJ2-7, with 14 nucleotides matching TRBD2. The V gene end was trimmed by 4 bases and the J gene end by 6 bases; junction bases not matched to a gene: 5. CDR3 length equals 15 residues. The germline V gene encodes CDR1 SNHLY and CDR2 FYNNEI. Here the CDR3 DNA reads TGTGCCAGCAGTGTAGGACTAGCGGGAGGAACCGAGCAGTACTTC. Translating it yields CASSVGLAGGTEQYF.

This clone was detected once. The rearrangement links TRBV6-6 to TRBJ2-3; D is unclear. Trimming took off 2 bases at V and 2 bases at J, with 8 bases between the two ends. CDR1 MNHNY and CDR2 SVGAGI come from the germline V gene (reference sequence). The CDR3 extends over 14 amino acids. This chain's CDR3 is CASSYRQTTDTQYF. CDR3 bases: TGTGCCAGCAGTTACCGCCAGACCACAGATACGCAGTATTTT.

The chain combines TRBV5-1 with TRBJ1-1; D is uncertain. The germline gives CDR1 SGHRS, CDR2 YFSETQ. CDR3 length: 15 residues. The germline V and J ends were trimmed by 2 bases and 6 bases, with 17 bases remaining between them. CDR3 coding DNA: TGCGCCAGCAGCTTAGGGAGATCACATGGCGCTGAAGCTTTCTTT. Its translation: CASSLGRSHGAEAFF.

The chain is built from TRBV2 and TRBJ1-2, with D perhaps TRBD1 (5 bases). The CDR3 is 11 amino acids. Germline CDR1 SNHLY, CDR2 FYNNEI. V dropped 8 bases and J dropped 8 bases, with 12 bases sitting between them. DNA for the CDR3: TGTGCCAGCGGGGGGATTCGCGGCTACACCTTC. Amino acid sequence: CASGGIRGYTF.

The rearrangement uses TRBV7-3 and TRBJ2-7, with D perhaps matching TRBD1 (6 bases). Trimming left V 1 base short and J 3 bases short, with 19 bases between. Looked up from germline, CDR1 is SGHTA and CDR2 is FQGTGA. The CDR3 has 17 amino acids. This chain's CDR3 is CASSLIPGQGTSYEQYF. CDR3 nucleotide sequence: TGTGCCAGCAGCTTAATACCGGGGCAGGGGACGAGCTACGAGCAGTACTTC. The variable domain in full, with the rest retrieved from reference TRBV7-3 and TRBJ2-7, is GAGVSQTPSNKVTEKGKYVELRCDPISGHTALYWYRQSLGQGPEFLIYFQGTGAADDSGLPNDRFFAVRPEGSVSTLKIQRTERGDSAVYLCASSLIPGQGTSYEQYFGPGTRLTVT.

The chain recombines TRBV9 with TRBJ2-7; D perhaps matches TRBD2 (5 bases). Germline CDR1 reads SGDLS; CDR2 reads YYNGEE. V lost 0 bases and J 2 bases, leaving 21 bases between the germline ends. CDR3 size: 18 residues. The CDR3 is CASSVGPLGERITYEQYF. CDR3 DNA sequence: TGTGCCAGCAGCGTAGGACCCCTCGGGGAGCGAATAACCTACGAGCAGTACTTC.

The rearrangement uses TRBV7-6 and TRBJ2-7; 8 bases map to TRBD1. CDR3 length equals 14 residues. The V gene end was trimmed by 1 base and the J gene end by 7 bases; junction bases not matched to a gene: 6. Germline values: CDR1 SGHVS, CDR2 FNYEAQ. CDR3 residues: CASSLGDRSLEQYF. Here the CDR3 DNA reads TGTGCCAGCAGCTTAGGGGACAGGTCCCTGGAGCAGTACTTC.

The rearrangement uses TRBV5-5 and TRBJ2-7; 10 bases are shared with TRBD2. V gave up 6 bases and J gave up 5 bases; unmatched junction bases: 20. Germline V gene sequence: CDR1 SGHKS, CDR2 YYEKEE (reference sequence). This CDR3 is 18 amino acids long. In nucleotides, the CDR3 is TGTGCCAGCACTATCGACAGGGGCCCTAGCGGGAGCCCCCACGAGCAGTACTTC. Its protein product is CASTIDRGPSGSPHEQYF.

V is TRBV7-9 and J is TRBJ2-1; 8 bases line up with TRBD1. Per germline, CDR1 SEHNR and CDR2 FQNEAQ (reference sequence). This CDR3 has 15 residues. The junction had 4 bases not matched to a gene; V was cut back by 1 base and J by 5 bases. The CDR3 loop is CASSLGTGNDNEQFF. CDR3 in DNA: TGTGCCAGCAGCTTAGGGACAGGGAACGACAATGAGCAGTTCTTC.

The CDR3 sequence is CASSRLAGTTGIQETQYF. CDR3 DNA sequence: TGCGCCAGCAGTCGTCTAGCGGGAACCACGGGAATCCAAGAGACCCAGTACTTC. The chain links TRBV10-1 to TRBJ2-5; the match to TRBD2 covers 9 bases. CDR1 is WNHNN and CDR2 is SYGVQD in the germline V gene (reference sequence). V shed 5 bases and J 1 base; nucleotides not matched to a gene: 14. The CDR3 is 18 amino acids.

The rearrangement links TRBV6-5 to TRBJ2-7, with unresolved D. Germline loops: CDR1 MNHEY, CDR2 SVGAGI. Between the trimmed V and J ends, which lost 2 bases and 0 bases, there was a span of 8 bases. The CDR3 totals 14 residues. The CDR3 loop reads CASSYGDASYEQYF. The CDR3 nucleotides are TGTGCCAGCAGTTACGGAGACGCCTCCTACGAGCAGTACTTC.

V gene TRBV7-9 combines with J gene TRBJ2-7, with D perhaps TRBD2 (5 bases). This CDR3 spans 12 amino acids. The V end was cut by 5 bases, the J end by 5 bases, with 10 bases between. The V gene's germline CDR1 is SEHNR and CDR2 FQNEAQ (reference sequence). The CDR3 DNA reads TGTGCCAGCAGCGGGAGTGGCGACGAGCAGTACTTC. Its protein is CASSGSGDEQYF.

The gene calls are TRBV2 and TRBJ2-5, with 9 bases aligning to TRBD1. Germline-derived CDR1 and CDR2 are SNHLY and FYNNEI. This CDR3 region has 15 residues. The V gene end was trimmed by 3 bases and the J gene end by 5 bases; junction bases not matched to a gene: 7. This CDR3 reads CASSELTGGVETQYF. In nucleotides, the CDR3 is TGTGCCAGCAGTGAGCTGACAGGGGGTGTCGAGACCCAGTACTTC.

This clone was counted only a few times. The V call is TRBV7-2, the J call TRBJ2-2; D gene uncertain. Trimming took off 2 bases at V and 7 bases at J, with 14 bases between the two ends. Germline-derived CDR1 and CDR2 are SGHTA and FQGNSA. CDR3 length: 15 residues. The CDR3 DNA sequence: TGTGCCAGCAGCTTACCCAGGTCCTTAGGCGGGGAGCTGTTTTTT. This sequence encodes CASSLPRSLGGELFF.

The chain links TRBV7-2 to TRBJ2-1; possible D gene TRBD2, 6 bases. V dropped 6 bases and J dropped 0 bases, with 12 bases sitting between them. The CDR3 consists of 15 residues. Germline lookup yields CDR1 SGHTA and CDR2 FQGNSA. In DNA, the CDR3 is TGTGCCAGCAGTGATACTAGCAGCTCCTACAATGAGCAGTTCTTC. Encoded protein: CASSDTSSSYNEQFF.

The chain carries TRBV5-4 and TRBJ2-3; 7 bases map to TRBD2. Per germline, CDR1 SGHNT and CDR2 YYREEE (reference sequence). The CDR3 totals 17 residues. V was pared by 4 bases and J by 0 bases, with 11 bases of the junction left unmatched. CDR3 sequence: CASSPELGLGSTDTQYF. The DNA of the CDR3 is TGTGCCAGCAGCCCAGAACTAGGACTAGGGAGCACAGATACGCAGTATTTT.

This chain links TRBV11-3 with TRBJ2-1; 8 positions agree with TRBD2. V shed 5 bases and J 8 bases; nucleotides not matched to a gene: 8. Germline CDR1 reads SGHNT; CDR2 reads YENEEA. This CDR3 is built from 14 residues. The CDR3 DNA is TGTGCCAGCAGCCCGGGGACTAGAGCGTATGAGCAGTTCTTC. This gives the protein CASSPGTRAYEQFF.

This clone was seen a handful of times. The chain joins TRBV29-1 to TRBJ2-7; either TRBD1 or TRBD2 may supply D (5 bases each). This CDR3 is 13 amino acids long. Looked up from germline, CDR1 is SQVTM and CDR2 is ANQGSEA. Trimming cost V 8 bases and J 5 bases, with 19 bases left between them. CDR3 nucleotides: TGCAGCACAAAAGGGACGGGTAAAGACGAGCAGTACTTC. Its translation is CSTKGTGKDEQYF.

The chain combines TRBV5-1 with TRBJ1-2; D not resolved. The CDR3 runs 15 residues. Germline assignment: CDR1 SGHRS and CDR2 YFSETQ. Trimming left V 0 bases short and J 3 bases short, with 12 bases between. Here the CDR3 reads CASSLEAGRHYGYTF. CDR3 sequence (DNA): TGCGCCAGCAGCTTGGAAGCAGGTCGTCACTATGGCTACACCTTC. The whole variable domain, filled in from reference TRBV5-1 and TRBJ1-2, reads KAGVTQTPRYLIKTRGQQVTLSCSPISGHRSVSWYQQTPGQGLQFLFEYFSETQRNKGNFPGRFSGRQFSNSRSEMNVSTLELGDSALYLCASSLEAGRHYGYTFGSGTRLTVV.

V is TRBV18 and J is TRBJ2-7, with a weak D call TRBD1 (6 bases). V was pared by 3 bases and J by 7 bases, with 13 bases between. This CDR3 is built from 13 residues. Per the germline V gene, CDR1 is KGHSH and CDR2 is LQKENI. The CDR3 loop is CASSPQQGWEQYF. CDR3 coding DNA: TGTGCCAGCTCACCGCAACAGGGTTGGGAGCAGTACTTC.

The genes are TRBV13 and TRBJ2-7; the match to TRBD1 covers 12 bases. Germline trimming cut 1 base from V and 7 bases from J; bases unmatched to any gene: 5. CDR1 is PRHDT, CDR2 FYEKMQ, per germline (reference sequence). The CDR3 length is 15 residues. CDR3: CASSLAGQGAWEQYF. The CDR3 bases are TGTGCCAGCAGCTTAGCGGGACAGGGGGCGTGGGAGCAGTACTTC.

CDR3: CSATWDSQQYF. The CDR3 DNA sequence: TGCAGTGCCACCTGGGATTCCCAGCAGTACTTC. The chain carries TRBV20-1 and TRBJ2-7, with no clear D. V lost 6 bases and J lost 8, with 14 bases in between. This CDR3 has 11 residues. Germline CDR1 DFQATT, CDR2 SNEGSKA (reference sequence).

This clone was counted a few times. The J gene is TRBJ2-7, the V gene TRBV2; D uncertain. Germline V gives CDR1 SNHLY, CDR2 FYNNEI. This CDR3 has 12 amino acids. V lost 3 bases and J lost 1, with 4 bases in between. CDR3 amino acids: CASSDFSYEQYF. For the CDR3, the DNA is TGTGCCAGCAGTGACTTTTCCTACGAGCAGTACTTC. Full variable domain (missing parts from reference TRBV2 and TRBJ2-7): EPEVTQTPSHQVTQMGQEVILRCVPISNHLYFYWYRQILGQKVEFLVSFYNNEISEKSEIFDDQFSVERPDGSNFTLKIRSTKLEDSAMYFCASSDFSYEQYFGPGTRLTVT.

The J gene is TRBJ1-2, the V gene TRBV6-5; possibly TRBD1 for D (6 bases). This CDR3 region has 14 residues. Trimming took off 5 bases at V and 8 bases at J, with 18 bases between the two ends. From germline, CDR1 is MNHEY and CDR2 SVGAGI. The CDR3, as DNA: TGTGCCAGCAGTCGCCAAGGAGGGGGAAGCGGCTACACCTTC. Encoded protein: CASSRQGGGSGYTF.

The chain employs TRBV30 and TRBJ2-7, with D possibly matching TRBD2 (6 bases). V gave up 0 bases and J gave up 2 bases, with 14 bases separating them. The CDR3 is 15 amino acids. CDR1 and CDR2 from the germline V gene are GTSNPN and SVGIG (reference sequence). In nucleotides, the CDR3 is TGTGCCTGGAGTGTACTGTCTAGCGAGGCCTACGAGCAGTACTTC. Translation: CAWSVLSSEAYEQYF.

The V gene is TRBV2, the J gene TRBJ2-7; 9 nucleotides line up with TRBD1. With 1 base clipped from V and 3 bases from J, the junction kept 7 bases outside the gene matches. The CDR3 is made up of 16 amino acids. The germline V gene encodes CDR1 SNHLY and CDR2 FYNNEI. CDR3 nucleotide sequence: TGTGCCAGCAGTGAAGAACAGGGGGCTCCTGGCTACGAGCAGTACTTC. Residues: CASSEEQGAPGYEQYF.

This clone was seen more than once but under ten times. The chain uses TRBV20-1 and TRBJ2-3; no reliable D call. The CDR3 sequence is 11 residues long. V dropped 6 bases and J dropped 5 bases, with 9 bases sitting between them. CDR1 DFQATT and CDR2 SNEGSKA come from the germline V gene (reference sequence). The chain's CDR3 is CSAPIGDTQYF. CDR3 nucleotides: TGCAGTGCCCCGATTGGAGATACGCAGTATTTT.

The chain carries TRBV7-3 and TRBJ2-5; TRBD1 aligns across 9 bases. This CDR3 has 15 residues. J was trimmed by 1 base and V by 5 bases; bases with no gene match: 5. Germline V CDR1 and CDR2: SGHTA, FQGTGA. The CDR3 sequence is CASSRGTGSQETQYF. Here the CDR3 DNA reads TGTGCCAGCAGCCGCGGGACAGGGAGCCAAGAGACCCAGTACTTC.

The chain uses TRBV2 and TRBJ2-1; D may be TRBD1 or TRBD2 (5 bases each). The V and J ends lost 10 bases and 6 bases respectively, with 25 bases between them. There are 16 residues in the CDR3. Germline V gene lookup returns CDR1 SNHLY and CDR2 FYNNEI. CDR3 DNA: TGTGCCACGGCCCCTGACAGTCGGGGTGGTCTCAATGAGCAGTTCTTC. Translation: CATAPDSRGGLNEQFF. The variable domain in full, with the rest retrieved from reference TRBV2 and TRBJ2-1, is EPEVTQTPSHQVTQMGQEVILRCVPISNHLYFYWYRQILGQKVEFLVSFYNNEISEKSEIFDDQFSVERPDGSNFTLKIRSTKLEDSAMYFCATAPDSRGGLNEQFFGPGTRLTVL.